A single sample gave rise to the 17 T cell receptor beta chains below, sequenced in a study of PD-L1 blockade in urothelial cancer. As to time point: pretreatment peripheral blood. Generated by immunoSEQ multiplex PCR, the TCRdb table keeps only in-frame clones and is missing some. The sample includes about 39,000 clones, 90% to 95% of them seen just once. Sequenced here: PBMCs, sampled around atezolizumab (anti-PD-L1) treatment. All receptors come from an older woman with urothelial cancer.

As DNA, the CDR3 is TGTGCCAGCAGCCAAGAAGGCGGGAGTTGGTACGAGCAGTACTTC. Translation: CASSQEGGSWYEQYF. The rearrangement joins TRBV4-2 to TRBJ2-7; 7 bases align to TRBD2. Per the germline V gene, CDR1 is LGHNA and CDR2 is YNFKEQ. The CDR3 contains 15 residues. V lost 0 bases to trimming and J lost 4 bases; unmatched junction nucleotides: 6.

The chain has TRBV7-6 and TRBJ2-7; 7 bases match TRBD2. Germline assignment: CDR1 SGHVS and CDR2 FNYEAQ. The CDR3 length is 15 residues. The ends lost 0 bases at V and 0 bases at J; junction bases unmatched: 2. As DNA, the CDR3 is TGTGCCAGCAGCTTAGCGGGGGGGAGCTCCTACGAGCAGTACTTC. Protein: CASSLAGGSSYEQYF.

The rearrangement links TRBV29-1 to TRBJ2-2; D might be TRBD2 (6 bases). The CDR3 totals 16 residues. CDR1 is SQVTM and CDR2 is ANQGSEA in the germline V gene. Trimming left V 4 bases short and J 2 bases short, with 17 bases between. CDR3 bases: TGCAGCGTTGTTCCTAGGGACTCGCTTAACACCGGGGAGCTGTTTTTT. This sequence encodes CSVVPRDSLNTGELFF.

The V gene is TRBV7-3, the J gene TRBJ2-1; no clear D. The V end was cut by 1 base, the J end by 0 bases, with 10 bases between. CDR3 length equals 16 residues. Per germline, CDR1 SGHTA and CDR2 FQGTGA. The CDR3, as DNA: TGTGCCAGCAGCTTAATACCTATAAGCTCCTACAATGAGCAGTTCTTC. Its translation is CASSLIPISSYNEQFF.

This chain joins TRBV28 and TRBJ2-7, with TRBD2 as a possible D gene (6 bases). Per the germline V gene, CDR1 is MDHEN and CDR2 is SYDVKM. The CDR3 spans 13 residues. Trimming removed 5 bases at V and 4 bases at J, with 12 bases between. CDR3 DNA sequence: TGTGCCAGCAGTCCTCGCGGGGAATACGAGCAGTACTTC. As protein: CASSPRGEYEQYF.

CDR3 nucleotides: TGTGCCAGCTCACGGGACAGGGGGTTGAACACTGAAGCTTTCTTT. This gives the protein CASSRDRGLNTEAFF. The rearrangement joins TRBV18 to TRBJ1-1, with 11 bases aligning to TRBD1. Per germline, CDR1 KGHSH and CDR2 LQKENI. Trimming at V came to 4 bases and at J to 0 bases, leaving 1 base not matched to a gene. The CDR3 spans 15 residues.

The rearrangement uses TRBV25-1 and TRBJ1-2; D gene unclear. Between the trimmed V and J ends, which lost 3 bases and 4 bases, there was a span of 12 bases. The germline CDR1 and CDR2 sequences are MGHDK and SYGVNS. This CDR3 has 14 amino acids. The CDR3 DNA reads TGTGCCAGCAGTGACACCAAGCTCATCTATGGCTACACCTTC. Residues: CASSDTKLIYGYTF.

This clone has a handful of counts. V gene TRBV27 combines with J gene TRBJ2-1, with TRBD2 identical over 10 bases. V was pared by 4 bases and J by 5 bases, with 8 bases of the junction left unmatched. This CDR3 contains 16 residues. The V gene's germline CDR1 is MNHEY and CDR2 SMNVEV (reference sequence). The CDR3 here is CASSYLLAGDDNEQFF. The CDR3 bases are TGTGCCAGCAGTTATCTCCTAGCGGGAGATGACAATGAGCAGTTCTTC.

This clone was seen just once. This rearrangement joins TRBV19 to TRBJ1-2; D is possibly TRBD1 (5 bases). Germline V gives CDR1 LNHDA, CDR2 SQIVND (reference sequence). The CDR3 is made up of 13 amino acids. Trimming took off 7 bases at V and 0 bases at J, with 9 bases between the two ends. The CDR3 reads CASTRQTNYGYTF. CDR3 DNA: TGTGCCAGTACCAGACAGACTAACTATGGCTACACCTTC.

V usage is TRBV5-4 and J usage is TRBJ1-2; D ambiguous. Germline CDR1 reads SGHNT; CDR2 reads YYREEE (reference sequence). This CDR3 has 14 residues. Trimming removed 0 bases at V and 6 bases at J, with 12 bases between. In nucleotides, the CDR3 is TGTGCCAGCAGCTTGGGATGGCAGGCACATGGCTACACCTTC. Translated, it gives CASSLGWQAHGYTF.

The chain has TRBV27 and TRBJ1-4, with TRBD1 matching over 7 bases. V dropped 4 bases and J dropped 0; count of bases not matched to a gene: 29. Germline V gene data show CDR1 as MNHEY and CDR2 as SMNVEV (reference sequence). The CDR3 has 24 residues. The CDR3 here is CASSSLNLGTASRRGYATNEKLFF. CDR3 DNA: TGTGCCAGCAGTTCCCTCAACCTCGGGACAGCCTCAAGGCGGGGATATGCAACTAATGAAAAACTGTTTTTT.

The chain combines TRBV19 with TRBJ1-1; D is undetermined. This CDR3 spans 12 amino acids. V was pared by 6 bases and J by 1 base, with 6 bases between. Per germline, CDR1 LNHDA and CDR2 SQIVND (reference sequence). The CDR3 coding sequence is TGTGCCAGTAGCAGGCAGAACACTGAAGCTTTCTTT. Protein sequence: CASSRQNTEAFF.

The chain uses TRBV28 and TRBJ2-7, with TRBD1 matching over 7 bases. The length of the CDR3 is 18 residues. Germline V CDR1 and CDR2: MDHEN, SYDVKM. V lost 2 bases, J lost 7 bases, and 20 bases stayed unmatched. CDR3 sequence (DNA): TGTGCCAGCAGTTTAATGAGACAGGGAACTAAGTACCGCTGGGAGCAGTACTTC. Translating gives CASSLMRQGTKYRWEQYF. Drawing the rest from reference TRBV28 and TRBJ2-7, the complete variable domain is DVKVTQSSRYLVKRTGEKVFLECVQDMDHENMFWYRQDPGLGLRLIYFSYDVKMKEKGDIPEGYSVSREKKERFSLILESASTNQTSMYLCASSLMRQGTKYRWEQYFGPGTRLTVT.

This clone was found once. The chain is built from TRBV2 and TRBJ2-7, with 8 bases identical to TRBD2. The junction had 7 bases not matched to a gene; V was cut back by 6 bases and J by 3 bases. The CDR3 is 14 amino acids. Per the germline V gene, CDR1 is SNHLY and CDR2 is FYNNEI. DNA for the CDR3: TGTGCCAGCAGCACGACTAGCGTTATCTACGAGCAGTACTTC. It codes for CASSTTSVIYEQYF.

The V call is TRBV6-6, the J call TRBJ2-7; 8 bases line up with TRBD2. The germline V gene has CDR1 MNHNY and CDR2 SVGAGI (reference sequence). This CDR3 is 15 amino acids long. V lost 7 bases, J lost 4 bases, and 12 bases stayed unmatched. CDR3 sequence (DNA): TGTGCCAGCACCCCACCCGGGGGGGGGAGGTACGAGCAGTACTTC. Translating it yields CASTPPGGGRYEQYF.

The chain is built from TRBV18 and TRBJ2-1; 9 bases line up with TRBD2. Looked up from germline, CDR1 is KGHSH and CDR2 is LQKENI. The ends lost 6 bases at V and 10 bases at J; junction bases unmatched: 16. The length of the CDR3 is 16 residues. The CDR3 loop is CASSPPTSGQRDEQFF. CDR3 DNA: TGTGCCAGCTCTCCCCCCACTAGCGGGCAAAGGGACGAGCAGTTCTTC.

V usage is TRBV28 and J usage is TRBJ1-2; 10 positions agree with TRBD1. Trimming took 3 bases from V and 8 from J; bases not matched to a gene: 9. This CDR3 is 15 amino acids long. Germline V gene lookup returns CDR1 MDHEN and CDR2 SYDVKM. In DNA, the CDR3 is TGTGCCAGCAGTTTTAGGGGGACAGGGGAGGGGGGCTACACCTTC. This sequence encodes CASSFRGTGEGGYTF.